This is a list of T cell receptor beta chains from one sample in a study of spatial heterogeneity in lung cancer. Via MiXCR, TCRdb re-called the 5' RACE reads, giving one row per CDR3 protein. The table lists some 83,000 distinct CDR3 sequences, roughly 8% of them singletons. Sequencing was performed on PBMCs, taken at surgery. All receptors derive from a male donor with early-stage non-small cell lung cancer. Both conserved end residues are part of each CDR3. The order of the fields is CDR3 protein, J gene, V gene, clone size. Size is omitted from some rows. Given values are once, few, many or a class for expanded clones.

CDR3: CASSFKANTIYF
J: TRBJ1-3
V: TRBV25-1
size: few

CDR3: CASSLAGGRYEQYF
J: TRBJ2-7
V: TRBV7-2
size: many

CDR3: CASSPHMSSYEQYF
J: TRBJ2-7
V: TRBV7-8
size: few

CDR3: CASSPRDSYEQYF
J: TRBJ2-7
V: TRBV6-5
size: many

CDR3: CASSEMGGNIQYF
J: TRBJ2-4
V: TRBV10-2
size: many

CDR3: CASSFWQNTEAFF
J: TRBJ1-1
V: TRBV5-1
size: many

CDR3: CAPSGPEENPGANVLTF
J: TRBJ2-6
V: TRBV19
size: many

CDR3: CASSQEHGSYYEQYF
J: TRBJ2-7
V: TRBV3-1
size: few

CDR3: CASSFLRGKSPLHF
J: TRBJ1-6
V: TRBV28
size: many

CDR3: CASSRAGGYEQYF
J: TRBJ2-7
V: TRBV6-5
size: .

CDR3: CSVGRAEDTQYF
J: TRBJ2-3
V: TRBV29-1
size: few

CDR3: CASSDPGQVVGGRLNTEAFF
J: TRBJ1-1
V: TRBV10-2
size: many

CDR3: CASSLRGLADSSYEQYF
J: TRBJ2-7
V: TRBV11-2
size: many

CDR3: CASSLPGLAGINEQFF
J: TRBJ2-1
V: TRBV5-1
size: few

CDR3: CASSPAGLATRGAYEQYF
J: TRBJ2-7
V: TRBV9
size: many

CDR3: CASSSDSLGNSPLHF
J: TRBJ1-6
V: TRBV5-5
size: few

CDR3: CASSVTGRWGYTF
J: TRBJ1-2
V: TRBV7-9
size: .

CDR3: CASSINGDRGNQPQHF
J: TRBJ1-5
V: TRBV19
size: .

CDR3: CAISDQGMNTGELFF
J: TRBJ2-2
V: TRBV10-3
size: many

CDR3: CSAKSGNTIYF
J: TRBJ1-3
V: TRBV29-1
size: .

CDR3: CASSYLGQAWETQYF
J: TRBJ2-5
V: TRBV6-6
size: many

CDR3: CASSEERNYGYTF
J: TRBJ1-2
V: TRBV2
size: few

CDR3: CSGSRVVGNEQFF
J: TRBJ2-1
V: TRBV29-1
size: many

CDR3: CASSFLPVDPSGNTIYF
J: TRBJ1-3
V: TRBV27
size: few

CDR3: CASSRIEGQREKLFF
J: TRBJ1-4
V: TRBV7-9
size: many

CDR3: CASSRGVGNTEAFF
J: TRBJ1-1
V: TRBV11-3
size: .

CDR3: CSVVKNRDPKNIQYF
J: TRBJ2-4
V: TRBV29-1
size: many

CDR3: CASSPEQGGYTF
J: TRBJ1-2
V: TRBV18
size: few

CDR3: CASSTTSGDSYNEQFF
J: TRBJ2-1
V: TRBV7-2
size: .

CDR3: CASTLAGGNNEQFF
J: TRBJ2-1
V: TRBV5-1
size: many

CDR3: CASSLRTDKSDEQYF
J: TRBJ2-7
V: TRBV4-2
size: many

CDR3: CASTYRAKGGNQPQHF
J: TRBJ1-5
V: TRBV19
size: .

CDR3: CSARRAIDSYEQYF
J: TRBJ2-7
V: TRBV20-1
size: .

CDR3: CASSLAPDRVGEAFF
J: TRBJ1-1
V: TRBV7-9
size: many

CDR3: CASSLRGGASTDTQYF
J: TRBJ2-3
V: TRBV7-2
size: many

CDR3: CATSDPRLDIQYF
J: TRBJ2-4
V: TRBV24-1
size: .

CDR3: CASSSPGLLTGELFF
J: TRBJ2-2
V: TRBV12-3/TRBV12-4
size: many

CDR3: CASSLGGRSTNEQFF
J: TRBJ2-1
V: TRBV7-3
size: many

CDR3: CASSIGVDRVGNQPQHF
J: TRBJ1-5
V: TRBV19
size: .

CDR3: CASSLSPGVTGELFF
J: TRBJ2-2
V: TRBV7-8
size: many

CDR3: CASSPFGAGAYEQYF
J: TRBJ2-7
V: TRBV7-9
size: many

CDR3: CASSQVWGASTGELFF
J: TRBJ2-2
V: TRBV4-3
size: many

CDR3: CSAGTGSYEQYF
J: TRBJ2-7
V: TRBV20-1
size: many

CDR3: CASSYQGYMNTEAFF
J: TRBJ1-1
V: TRBV6-5
size: few

CDR3: CASSNGAEYNEQFF
J: TRBJ2-1
V: TRBV19
size: few

CDR3: CASSLEPRGNYEQFF
J: TRBJ2-1
V: TRBV11-2
size: many

CDR3: CASSPGSGAYEQYF
J: TRBJ2-7
V: TRBV5-1
size: many

CDR3: CASSFRLAGGPLHNEQFF
J: TRBJ2-1
V: TRBV11-3
size: many

CDR3: CASAQRGHRTDTQYF
J: TRBJ2-3
V: TRBV12-5
size: .

CDR3: CASSARDRGGGRNEQFF
J: TRBJ2-1
V: TRBV11-3
size: many

CDR3: CVSSLSTGAGDEQYF
J: TRBJ2-7
V: TRBV5-1
size: .

CDR3: CASSQRRPGNTEAFF
J: TRBJ1-1
V: TRBV4-1
size: many

CDR3: CASSPGLAGSSGADVLTF
J: TRBJ2-6
V: TRBV5-8
size: .

CDR3: CASSFGGAGRPSEAFF
J: TRBJ1-1
V: TRBV7-9
size: many